This note documents a single T cell receptor (beta chain) sequence. The data were obtained in a study of blood T cell repertoires in COVID-19. Study in general: Acute and convalescent COVID-19 specimens originated in the United States, Italy and Spain. T cells, B-cell-depleted T cells, or PBMCs provided the cDNA or gDNA that served as material.

As handled by the study authors: For nucleated cells, counts were estimated from reference gene primer amplification. Produced via immunoSEQ multiplex PCR; TCRdb's table is partial and in-frame only. V and J calls plus clone size are reproduced from that table; the DNA served to infer D and trimming. Of about 190,000 clones listed, about nine tenths are singletons. V was shortened by 0 bases and J by 4 bases, with 16 bases between the two germline ends. In germline, CDR1 is MNHEY, CDR2 SVGAGI. CDR3 length equals 16 residues. This chain uses TRBV6-5 with TRBJ2-7, with TRBD2 as a possible D gene (6 bases). Specimen: peripheral blood. The TCR was taken from a young man with acute or convalescent COVID-19. The CDR3 region has the DNA TGTGCCAGCAGTTACTCGAATGTCGGGGGACCTTACGAGCAGTACTTC. This sequence encodes CASSYSNVGGPYEQYF.